This T cell receptor beta chain was sequenced for a study of blood T cell repertoires in COVID-19. As for the study in general: Researchers got acute and convalescent COVID-19 samples from the United States, Italy and Spain. T cells, B-cell-depleted T cells, or PBMCs supplied cDNA or gDNA.

This CDR3 comprises 14 residues. CDR1 is SEHNR, CDR2 FQNEAQ, per germline (reference sequence). V was pared by 4 bases and J by 4 bases, with 13 bases between. The authors' processing: The assay estimated nucleated cells by amplifying reference gene primers. Sequencing was performed with immunoSEQ multiplex PCR; in TCRdb, only in-frame clones are kept and a portion is missing. V, J and clone size are taken as reported in that table, and D and trimming were inferred from the DNA itself. The table shows tens of thousands of clones, with approximately 81% occurring only once. The receptor comes from a woman older than 75 with active or convalescent COVID-19. The chain recombines TRBV7-9 with TRBJ1-2; weak D call: TRBD1 (5 bases). Material for sequencing was peripheral blood. The CDR3 DNA reads as TGTGCCAGCAGCTCCGACAGCAACTCCTATGGCTACACCTTC. It yields the protein CASSSDSNSYGYTF.